Listed below are T cell receptor beta chains from one sample, sequenced in a study of control samples from healthy donors and cancer patients. TCRdb's copy holds only in-frame clones and misses some; the assay was immunoSEQ multiplex PCR. The profile shows 350,000 to 450,000 clones, about 93% of them singletons. Specimen: PBMCs. The receptors were sampled from a man aged 35 to 55 with head and neck cancer. Each CDR3 is given with its conserved first and last residue. The D gene is left open where the match is weak. A row's size may be missing; if present it is once, few, many or a size class.

CDR3aa: CATSRDRVADTEAFF
CDR3nt: TGTGCCACCAGCAGAGACAGGGTGGCGGACACTGAAGCTTTCTTT
j_gene: TRBJ1-1
v_gene: TRBV15
abundance: -
d_gene: -

CDR3aa: CASSLAAQGDVLTF
CDR3nt: TGTGCCAGCAGCTTGGCGGCGCAGGGGGACGTCCTGACTTTC
j_gene: TRBJ2-6
v_gene: TRBV5-4
abundance: -
d_gene: TRBD1

CDR3aa: CSASRSGVGNQPQHF
CDR3nt: TGCAGTGCTAGTCGGAGCGGGGTGGGCAATCAGCCCCAGCATTTT
j_gene: TRBJ1-5
v_gene: TRBV20-1
abundance: -
d_gene: -

CDR3aa: CASSLETGGRLRF
CDR3nt: TGTGCCAGCAGTTTAGAGACAGGGGGGAGGCTAAGGTTC
j_gene: TRBJ2-7
v_gene: TRBV12-3/TRBV12-4
abundance: -
d_gene: TRBD1

CDR3aa: CASSAAGGGRGELFF
CDR3nt: TGTGCCAGCAGCGCCGCCGGGGGGGGCAGAGGGGAGCTGTTTTTT
j_gene: TRBJ2-2
v_gene: TRBV6-5
abundance: -
d_gene: TRBD2

CDR3aa: CASSFTPGANEKLFF
CDR3nt: TGTGCCAGCAGCTTCACCCCGGGTGCTAATGAAAAACTGTTTTTT
j_gene: TRBJ1-4
v_gene: TRBV11-2
abundance: once
d_gene: -

CDR3aa: CATSDHQPQHF
CDR3nt: TGTGCCACCAGTGACCATCAGCCCCAGCATTTT
j_gene: TRBJ1-5
v_gene: TRBV24-1
abundance: -
d_gene: -

CDR3aa: CASSQDRYYGYTF
CDR3nt: TGTGCCAGCAGCCAAGACAGATACTATGGCTACACCTTC
j_gene: TRBJ1-2
v_gene: TRBV3-1/TRBV3-2
abundance: -
d_gene: -

CDR3aa: CATSDPTGNNEQFF
CDR3nt: TGTGCCACCAGTGATCCAACTGGCAACAATGAGCAGTTCTTC
j_gene: TRBJ2-1
v_gene: TRBV24-1
abundance: -
d_gene: -

CDR3aa: CASSGFRGSGELFF
CDR3nt: TGTGCCAGCAGTGGGTTCAGGGGGTCCGGGGAGCTGTTTTTT
j_gene: TRBJ2-2
v_gene: TRBV2
abundance: -
d_gene: TRBD1

CDR3aa: CASTPTGQGDSPLHF
CDR3nt: TGTGCCAGTACCCCGACGGGTCAGGGTGATTCACCCCTCCACTTT
j_gene: TRBJ1-6
v_gene: TRBV19
abundance: -
d_gene: -

CDR3aa: CASSSPGKSHEKLFF
CDR3nt: TGTGCCAGCAGTTCTCCAGGGAAATCGCATGAAAAACTGTTTTTT
j_gene: TRBJ1-4
v_gene: TRBV28
abundance: -
d_gene: -

CDR3aa: CATSTLDRGGQPQHF
CDR3nt: TGTGCCACCAGCACCTTAGACAGGGGGGGTCAGCCCCAGCATTTT
j_gene: TRBJ1-5
v_gene: TRBV15
abundance: -
d_gene: TRBD1

CDR3aa: CASSLGLTYNEQFF
CDR3nt: TGTGCCAGCAGCTTGGGACTAACTTACAATGAGCAGTTCTTC
j_gene: TRBJ2-1
v_gene: TRBV5-6
abundance: -
d_gene: -

CDR3aa: CASSVSEGLAGEQYF
CDR3nt: TGTGCCAGCAGCGTTAGTGAAGGACTAGCGGGAGAGCAGTACTTC
j_gene: TRBJ2-7
v_gene: TRBV6-5
abundance: -
d_gene: TRBD2

CDR3aa: CASPAGGPTYEQYF
CDR3nt: TGTGCCAGTCCAGCGGGAGGGCCAACCTACGAGCAGTACTTC
j_gene: TRBJ2-7
v_gene: TRBV28
abundance: -
d_gene: TRBD2

CDR3aa: CASNSGDTGELFF
CDR3nt: TGTGCCAGCAATTCCGGGGACACCGGGGAGCTGTTTTTT
j_gene: TRBJ2-2
v_gene: TRBV27
abundance: -
d_gene: -

CDR3aa: CASSPSGVYEQYF
CDR3nt: TGTGCCAGCTCACCGTCAGGGGTCTACGAGCAGTACTTC
j_gene: TRBJ2-7
v_gene: TRBV18
abundance: -
d_gene: -

CDR3aa: CASSIVKLGGGRGGYTF
CDR3nt: TGTGCCAGTAGTATAGTTAAATTGGGCGGGGGGCGAGGTGGCTACACCTTC
j_gene: TRBJ1-2
v_gene: TRBV19
abundance: once
d_gene: -

CDR3aa: CASSVVGLGNEQFF
CDR3nt: TGTGCCAGCAGCGTAGTGGGATTGGGAAATGAGCAGTTCTTC
j_gene: TRBJ2-1
v_gene: TRBV9
abundance: -
d_gene: -

CDR3aa: CASSKGLAGGSGANVLTF
CDR3nt: TGCGCCAGCAGCAAGGGACTAGCGGGAGGGTCTGGGGCCAACGTCCTGACTTTC
j_gene: TRBJ2-6
v_gene: TRBV5-1
abundance: -
d_gene: TRBD2

CDR3aa: CASSTLGQPQHF
CDR3nt: TGTGCCAGCAGTACACTAGGGCAGCCCCAGCATTTT
j_gene: TRBJ1-5
v_gene: TRBV28
abundance: few
d_gene: -

CDR3aa: CASSWGGGQPQHF
CDR3nt: TGCGCCAGCAGCTGGGGTGGAGGTCAGCCCCAGCATTTT
j_gene: TRBJ1-5
v_gene: TRBV5-1
abundance: -
d_gene: -

CDR3aa: CAWSVLREYEQYF
CDR3nt: TGTGCCTGGAGTGTATTAAGGGAGTACGAGCAGTACTTC
j_gene: TRBJ2-7
v_gene: TRBV30
abundance: few
d_gene: -

CDR3aa: CASSPRQYYEQYF
CDR3nt: TGTGCCAGCAGCCCACGTCAGTACTACGAGCAGTACTTC
j_gene: TRBJ2-7
v_gene: TRBV7-2
abundance: -
d_gene: -

CDR3aa: CAWTPDREYGYTF
CDR3nt: TGTGCCTGGACCCCAGACAGGGAGTATGGCTACACCTTC
j_gene: TRBJ1-2
v_gene: TRBV30
abundance: -
d_gene: TRBD1

CDR3aa: CARTGGACTEAFF
CDR3nt: TGTGCCAGAACAGGGGGCGCGTGTACTGAAGCTTTCTTT
j_gene: TRBJ1-1
v_gene: TRBV9
abundance: -
d_gene: TRBD1

CDR3aa: CASSLGGLTDTQYF
CDR3nt: TGTGCCAGCAGCTTAGGCGGACTTACAGATACGCAGTATTTT
j_gene: TRBJ2-3
v_gene: TRBV7-2
abundance: -
d_gene: -

CDR3aa: CASSDSYRGSNYGYTF
CDR3nt: TGTGCCAGCAGCGACAGCTACAGGGGATCCAACTATGGCTACACCTTC
j_gene: TRBJ1-2
v_gene: TRBV5-4
abundance: -
d_gene: TRBD1

CDR3aa: CASSLWTGGDQPQHF
CDR3nt: TGCGCCAGCAGCTTATGGACAGGGGGCGACCAGCCCCAGCATTTT
j_gene: TRBJ1-5
v_gene: TRBV5-1
abundance: -
d_gene: TRBD1

CDR3aa: CASGRGTEVHEQYF
CDR3nt: TGTGCCAGCGGACGTGGGACAGAGGTCCACGAGCAGTACTTC
j_gene: TRBJ2-7
v_gene: TRBV6-5
abundance: once
d_gene: TRBD1

CDR3aa: CASRATGDDQPQHF
CDR3nt: TGTGCCAGTAGGGCGACAGGGGACGATCAGCCCCAGCATTTT
j_gene: TRBJ1-5
v_gene: TRBV19
abundance: -
d_gene: TRBD1

CDR3aa: CASSMTAYNEQFF
CDR3nt: TGTGCCAGCAGTATGACAGCCTACAATGAGCAGTTCTTC
j_gene: TRBJ2-1
v_gene: TRBV21-1
abundance: -
d_gene: -

CDR3aa: CATSDGANQPQHF
CDR3nt: TGTGCCACCAGTGACGGGGCCAATCAGCCCCAGCATTTT
j_gene: TRBJ1-5
v_gene: TRBV24-1
abundance: -
d_gene: -

CDR3aa: CASSLVTSGGVPYEQYF
CDR3nt: TGTGCCAGCAGCTTAGTGACTAGCGGGGGAGTCCCCTACGAGCAGTACTTC
j_gene: TRBJ2-7
v_gene: TRBV11-2
abundance: once
d_gene: TRBD2

CDR3aa: CASRRASNEKLFF
CDR3nt: TGTGCCAGCAGGAGGGCCTCTAATGAAAAACTGTTTTTT
j_gene: TRBJ1-4
v_gene: TRBV5-5
abundance: -
d_gene: -

CDR3aa: CASSLKTGGYGYTF
CDR3nt: TGTGCCAGCAGCTTAAAAACAGGGGGCTATGGCTACACCTTC
j_gene: TRBJ1-2
v_gene: TRBV7-9
abundance: -
d_gene: TRBD1

CDR3aa: CAISETGGYEQYF
CDR3nt: TGTGCCATCAGTGAGACAGGTGGCTACGAGCAGTACTTC
j_gene: TRBJ2-7
v_gene: TRBV10-3
abundance: -
d_gene: -

CDR3aa: CASSPGGRVYGYTF
CDR3nt: TGTGCCAGCAGTCCCGGGGGGAGGGTCTATGGCTACACCTTC
j_gene: TRBJ1-2
v_gene: TRBV25-1
abundance: -
d_gene: -

CDR3aa: CASSPRTSGVIEQYF
CDR3nt: TGTGCCAGCAGTCCGCGGACTAGCGGGGTTATCGAGCAGTACTTC
j_gene: TRBJ2-7
v_gene: TRBV27
abundance: -
d_gene: TRBD2